One and the same sample provided the 21 T cell receptor beta chains below, sequenced in a study of cytomegalovirus exposure and HLA in healthy donors. Assay: immunoSEQ multiplex PCR; the TCRdb copy retains only in-frame clones and omits some. The sample has roughly 120,000 clones, around nine tenths seen once. Source material: PBMCs. All receptors derive from a woman under 30 in good health and CMV-seropositive.

The chain couples TRBV7-2 to TRBJ2-7, with 9 bases fitting TRBD1. There are 14 residues in the CDR3. The germline CDR1 and CDR2 sequences are SGHTA and FQGNSA. V shed 4 bases and J 3 bases; nucleotides not matched to a gene: 4. CDR3 amino acids: CASSSRDRVYEQYF. The CDR3 DNA reads as TGTGCCAGCAGCTCCCGGGACAGGGTCTACGAGCAGTACTTC.

There are a few counts of this clone. This sequence joins TRBV11-2 and TRBJ2-1; the D gene is possibly TRBD2 (5 bases). The V gene lost 3 bases and the J gene lost 7 bases, with 13 bases spanning the gap. The CDR3 contains 14 residues. Germline CDR1 is SGHAT and CDR2 is FQNNGV. The DNA of the CDR3 is TGTGCCAGCAGCTTCTCTCTAGCATCGAATGAGCAGTTCTTC. It translates to CASSFSLASNEQFF. The whole variable domain, filled in from reference TRBV11-2 and TRBJ2-1, reads EAGVAQSPRYKIIEKRQSVAFWCNPISGHATLYWYQQILGQGPKLLIQFQNNGVVDDSQLPKDRFSAERLKGVDSTLKIQPAKLEDSAVYLCASSFSLASNEQFFGPGTRLTVL.

This clone was seen a handful of times. The rearrangement joins TRBV7-9 to TRBJ1-1; no clear D. Trimming took 3 bases from V and 6 from J, leaving 11 bases between them. This CDR3 has 13 amino acids. The germline V gene encodes CDR1 SEHNR and CDR2 FQNEAQ (reference sequence). CDR3 bases: TGTGCCAGCAGCTTGGGAGTAAGCCCTGAAGCTTTCTTT. Translation: CASSLGVSPEAFF.

This clone was counted once. V is TRBV5-4 and J is TRBJ1-2; tentatively, D is TRBD1 (6 bases). The germline V gene has CDR1 SGHNT and CDR2 YYREEE (reference sequence). The CDR3 totals 14 residues. Deletions cut 7 bases from V and 8 bases from J, with 21 bases between. The CDR3: CASATDRGAFGYTF. In DNA, the CDR3 is TGTGCCAGCGCTACGGACCGGGGGGCGTTCGGCTACACCTTC.

This sequence joins TRBV18 and TRBJ1-5; possible D gene TRBD1, 5 bases. The germline V gene has CDR1 KGHSH and CDR2 LQKENI. CDR3 length equals 15 residues. Trimming took 2 bases from V and 7 from J, leaving 15 bases between them. For the CDR3, the DNA is TGTGCCAGCTCACCATACGACAGTGGATTGCAGCCCCAGCATTTT. It yields the protein CASSPYDSGLQPQHF.

This clone turned up a few times. The chain has TRBV6-5 and TRBJ1-1; maybe TRBD1 (5 bases). The ends were cut back, 2 bases at V and 3 bases at J, with 10 bases in the middle. This CDR3 is built from 14 residues. Germline loops: CDR1 MNHEY, CDR2 SVGAGI. CDR3 sequence: CASSYLQGYTEAFF. The CDR3 DNA is TGTGCCAGCAGTTACCTTCAGGGATACACTGAAGCTTTCTTT.

The chain carries TRBV28 and TRBJ1-1; 7 bases fit TRBD1. This CDR3 spans 15 amino acids. V lost 5 bases to trimming and J lost 4 bases; unmatched junction nucleotides: 10. Germline V lookup: CDR1 MDHEN, CDR2 SYDVKM. CDR3 sequence reads: CASSKRQGWSTEAFF. CDR3 sequence (DNA): TGTGCCAGCAGTAAAAGACAGGGTTGGAGCACTGAAGCTTTCTTT.

CDR3 DNA sequence: TGTGCCAGCAGCCGGACAGGGGAGGGAAACACCATATATTTT. It is translated as CASSRTGEGNTIYF. The rearrangement uses TRBV7-6 and TRBJ1-3; 9 nucleotides match TRBD1. Germline CDR1 SGHVS, CDR2 FNYEAQ. The length of the CDR3 is 14 residues. V shed 5 bases, J shed 4 bases, and the junction held 3 bases outside the gene matches.

The chain combines TRBV7-8 with TRBJ1-5; 8 nucleotides line up with TRBD1. Losses at the gene ends were 4 bases for V and 2 bases for J; bases not matched to a gene: 13. Germline lookup yields CDR1 SGHVS and CDR2 FQNEAQ. The CDR3 runs to 18 residues. Here the CDR3 DNA reads TGTGCCAGCAGCTCATCCCCTAAAACAGGGGGTGGCAATCAGCCCCAGCATTTT. Amino acid sequence: CASSSSPKTGGGNQPQHF.

This clone was observed a few times. The V call is TRBV18, the J call TRBJ1-2; TRBD1 matches at 10 bases. The germline CDR1 and CDR2 sequences are KGHSH and LQKENI. CDR3 size: 16 residues. The V and J ends lost 3 bases and 2 bases, in that order; junction bases with no gene match: 6. CDR3 sequence reads: CASSPPPGQGNYGYTF. Written as DNA, the CDR3 is TGTGCCAGCTCACCGCCTCCGGGACAGGGGAACTATGGCTACACCTTC.

The rearrangement links TRBV11-3 to TRBJ2-3, with 9 bases matching TRBD1. This CDR3 has 16 amino acids. CDR1 and CDR2 from the germline V gene are SGHNT and YENEEA. J gave up 3 bases and V 1 base, and 5 bases lay outside the gene matches. The CDR3 sequence: CASSLVPGQGTDTQYF. The DNA of the CDR3 is TGTGCCAGCAGCTTAGTACCGGGACAGGGTACAGATACGCAGTATTTT.

The rearrangement joins TRBV11-2 to TRBJ2-5; 10 nucleotides agree with TRBD1. There are 15 residues in the CDR3. The germline V gene encodes CDR1 SGHAT and CDR2 FQNNGV. The J segment lost 5 bases and the V segment lost 5 bases, leaving 8 bases of the junction unmatched. This CDR3 reads CASSIGTGALETQYF. The CDR3 coding sequence is TGTGCCAGCAGCATCGGGACAGGGGCCCTGGAGACCCAGTACTTC.

The chain uses TRBV6-1 and TRBJ1-5; D is unresolved. The CDR3 is made up of 12 amino acids. With 2 bases removed from V and 6 bases from J, the gap between germline ends came to 5 bases. In germline, CDR1 is MNHNS, CDR2 SASEGT. The CDR3 DNA sequence: TGTGCCAGCAGTGAATATAGTCAGCCCCAGCATTTT. Its protein product is CASSEYSQPQHF.

The chain joins TRBV7-9 to TRBJ1-1, with 7 bases lining up with TRBD1. The CDR3 totals 15 residues. V shed 3 bases, J shed 5 bases, and the junction held 9 bases outside the gene matches. The germline CDR1 and CDR2 sequences are SEHNR and FQNEAQ (reference sequence). Here the CDR3 DNA reads TGTGCCAGCAGCTTCCTCACAGGGGCGGGAACTGAAGCTTTCTTT. Translation gives CASSFLTGAGTEAFF.

The rearrangement joins TRBV18 to TRBJ2-7; perhaps TRBD1 as D (6 bases). Germline V gene sequence: CDR1 KGHSH, CDR2 LQKENI. This CDR3 contains 14 residues. V was shortened by 4 bases and J by 4 bases, with 14 bases between the two germline ends. The CDR3 sequence is CASSLIRDTYEQYF. The CDR3 DNA reads as TGTGCCAGCTCACTAATACGGGACACATACGAGCAGTACTTC.

V gene TRBV29-1 combines with J gene TRBJ2-1; possible D gene TRBD2, 5 bases. The CDR3 has 14 amino acids. CDR1 is SQVTM, CDR2 ANQGSEA, per germline. The germline V and J ends were trimmed by 3 bases and 9 bases, with 18 bases remaining between them. The CDR3 protein is CSVDVWGVQAEQFF. In DNA form, the CDR3 reads TGCAGCGTTGATGTATGGGGAGTTCAGGCTGAGCAGTTCTTC.

The chain couples TRBV5-1 to TRBJ2-3; 10 bases are a match to TRBD2. Germline values: CDR1 SGHRS, CDR2 YFSETQ. V was clipped by 0 bases and J by 4 bases; unmatched bases: 8. The CDR3 covers 17 residues. CDR3 protein: CASSLGGLAGDPDTQYF. CDR3 nucleotides: TGCGCCAGCAGCTTGGGGGGCCTAGCGGGAGACCCAGATACGCAGTATTTT.

The J gene is TRBJ1-1, the V gene TRBV5-4; a possible D gene is TRBD1 (5 bases). Germline V gene sequence: CDR1 SGHNT, CDR2 YYREEE (reference sequence). Trimming stripped 5 bases from V and 1 base from J, with 9 bases between. The CDR3 totals 13 residues. CDR3 loop: CASRLRGNTEAFF. Here the CDR3 DNA reads TGTGCCAGCAGACTAAGGGGGAACACTGAAGCTTTCTTT.

This chain links TRBV11-2 with TRBJ2-7; no firm D call. The CDR3 runs to 14 residues. V shed 3 bases and J shed 2 bases, with 11 bases lying between them. CDR1 and CDR2 (germline): SGHAT, FQNNGV. The DNA of the CDR3 is TGTGCCAGCAGCTTGCCGACTGCTCCCTACGAGCAGTACTTC. It codes for CASSLPTAPYEQYF.

DNA for the CDR3: TGTGCCAGCAGCTTAGAGCATGAGCGGGGGTACAATGAGCAGTTCTTC. This translates into CASSLEHERGYNEQFF. The chain employs TRBV7-8 and TRBJ2-1; the match to TRBD2 covers 8 bases. Unmatched junction bases numbered 6, after V lost 1 base and J lost 4 bases. Germline CDR1 and CDR2: SGHVS and FQNEAQ. The CDR3 has 16 residues.

The chain uses TRBV4-3 and TRBJ2-2; D unclear. V was trimmed by 0 bases and J by 5 bases, leaving 10 bases between them. Germline CDR1 and CDR2: LGHNA and YSLEER. The CDR3 contains 15 residues. The CDR3 sequence: CASSQEGRRTGELFF. The CDR3 DNA is TGCGCCAGCAGCCAAGAGGGTAGGCGGACCGGGGAGCTGTTTTTT.